This T cell receptor beta chain was observed in a study of PD-1 blockade in classical Hodgkin lymphoma. Study in general: Patients were administered nivolumab (3 mg/kg intravenously) every 2 weeks.

About this clone itself: Its antigen is still unknown.

Exposure to brentuximab vedotin varied, and each patient had relapsed following autologous stem cell transplantation. The authors purified CD4+ T cells from thawed PBMCs by magnetic negative selection. Study-level points and caveats: Repertoire difference causes, possibly disease activity or prior therapy, remain undefined. Significant TCR diversity gains by C4D1 occurred in CD4+ but not CD8+ cells. Baseline diversity was lower in partial responders and progressors than complete responders.

Germline CDR1 is SGHKS and CDR2 is YYEKEE (reference sequence). V was shortened by 1 base and J by 2 bases, with 10 bases between the two germline ends. The CDR3 has 15 amino acids. TCRdb's table, derived via immunoSEQ multiplex PCR, lists solely in-frame clones and lacks some. The sample shows about 35,000 clones, around 90% of them seen only once. The receptor's source is a human donor with classical Hodgkin lymphoma. The starting material was CD4+ T cells from blood, obtained at baseline. V usage is TRBV5-5 and J usage is TRBJ1-3; D is uncertain. In DNA, the CDR3 is TGTGCCAGCAGCTTGTCACCAGGCCCTGGAAACACCATATATTTT. The encoded protein is CASSLSPGPGNTIYF.